This T cell receptor (beta chain) was found in a study of T cells in localized non-small cell lung cancer. Trimming stripped 2 bases from V and 5 bases from J, with 9 bases between. From germline, CDR1 is KGHSH and CDR2 LQKENI. CDR3 length: 13 amino acids. As regards this clone: Its target is not known.

Clones were sequenced by immunoSEQ multiplex PCR, and TCRdb holds only the in-frame ones, with some missing. The sample lists approximately 43,000 clones, 88% occurring once. Study-wide findings and caveats: Sequencing, confined to only one tumor region, leaves heterogeneity possible. Longer overall survival accompanied higher blood T cell density. In adjacent lung, a median approximately 60 of the top 100 tumor clones were found.

The clonotype comes from a female donor of 60 years or more with stage I squamous cell lung carcinoma. The sequencing here drew on peripheral blood, taken before any cancer treatment. V gene TRBV18 combines with J gene TRBJ2-5, with no clear D. The CDR3 region is CASSPSSGETQYF. CDR3 bases: TGTGCCAGCTCACCATCATCTGGGGAGACCCAGTACTTC. The full variable domain, its missing parts supplied by reference TRBV18 and TRBJ2-5, is NAGVMQNPRHLVRRRGQEARLRCSPMKGHSHVYWYRQLPEEGLKFMVYLQKENIIDESGMPKERFSAEFPKEGPSILRIQQVVRGDSAAYFCASSPSSGETQYFGPGTRLLVL.